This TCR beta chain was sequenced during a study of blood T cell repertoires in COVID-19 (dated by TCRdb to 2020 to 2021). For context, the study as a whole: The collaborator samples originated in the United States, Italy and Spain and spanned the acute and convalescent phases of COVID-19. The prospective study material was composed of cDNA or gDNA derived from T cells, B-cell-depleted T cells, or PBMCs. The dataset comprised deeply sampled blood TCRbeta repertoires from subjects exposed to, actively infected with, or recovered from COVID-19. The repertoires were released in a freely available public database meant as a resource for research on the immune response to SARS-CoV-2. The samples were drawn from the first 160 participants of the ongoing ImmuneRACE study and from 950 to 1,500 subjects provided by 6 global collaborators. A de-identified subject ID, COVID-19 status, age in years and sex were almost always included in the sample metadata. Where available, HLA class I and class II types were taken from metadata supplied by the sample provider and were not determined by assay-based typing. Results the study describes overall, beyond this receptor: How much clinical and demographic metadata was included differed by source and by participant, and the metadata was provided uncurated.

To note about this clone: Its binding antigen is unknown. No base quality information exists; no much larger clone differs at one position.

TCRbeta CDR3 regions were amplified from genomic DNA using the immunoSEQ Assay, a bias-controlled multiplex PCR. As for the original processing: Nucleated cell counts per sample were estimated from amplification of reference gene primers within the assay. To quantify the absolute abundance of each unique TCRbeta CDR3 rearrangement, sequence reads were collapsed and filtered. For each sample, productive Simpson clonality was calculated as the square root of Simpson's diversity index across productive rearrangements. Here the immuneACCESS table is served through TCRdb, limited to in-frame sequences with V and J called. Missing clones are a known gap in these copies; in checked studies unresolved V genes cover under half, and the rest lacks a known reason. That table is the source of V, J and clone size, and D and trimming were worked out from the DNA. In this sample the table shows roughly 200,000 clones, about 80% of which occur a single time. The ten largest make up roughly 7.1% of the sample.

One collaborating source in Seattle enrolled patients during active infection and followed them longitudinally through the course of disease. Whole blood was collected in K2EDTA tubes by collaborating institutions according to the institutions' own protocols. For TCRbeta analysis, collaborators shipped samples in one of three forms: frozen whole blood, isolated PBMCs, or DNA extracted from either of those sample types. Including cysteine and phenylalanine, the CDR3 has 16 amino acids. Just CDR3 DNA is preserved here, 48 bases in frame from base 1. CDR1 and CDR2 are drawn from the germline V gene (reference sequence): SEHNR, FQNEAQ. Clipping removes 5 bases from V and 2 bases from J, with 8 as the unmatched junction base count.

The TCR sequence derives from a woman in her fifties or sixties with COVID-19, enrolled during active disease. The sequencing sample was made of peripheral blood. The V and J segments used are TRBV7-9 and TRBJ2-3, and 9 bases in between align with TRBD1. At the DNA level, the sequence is TGTGCCAGCAGCGCGCCACAGGGGGCCAACACAGATACGCAGTATTTT. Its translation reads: CASSAPQGANTDTQYF.